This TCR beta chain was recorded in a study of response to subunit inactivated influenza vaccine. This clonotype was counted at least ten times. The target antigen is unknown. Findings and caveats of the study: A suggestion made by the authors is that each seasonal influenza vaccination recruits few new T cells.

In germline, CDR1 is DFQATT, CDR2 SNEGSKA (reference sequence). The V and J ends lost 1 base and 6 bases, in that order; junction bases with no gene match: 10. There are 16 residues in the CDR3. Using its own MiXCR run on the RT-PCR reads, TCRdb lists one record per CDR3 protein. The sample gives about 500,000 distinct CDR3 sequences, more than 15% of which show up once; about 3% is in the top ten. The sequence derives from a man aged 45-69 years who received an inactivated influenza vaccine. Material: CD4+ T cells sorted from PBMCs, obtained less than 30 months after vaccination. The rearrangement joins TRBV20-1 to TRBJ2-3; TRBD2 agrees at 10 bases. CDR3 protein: CSARGTSGQLRDTQYF. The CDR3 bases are TGCAGTGCTAGAGGGACTAGCGGCCAACTACGGGATACGCAGTATTTT.